The rows below give T cell receptor beta chains drawn from one sample of a study of glioma-infiltrating T cells after dendritic cell vaccination. The assay was immunoSEQ multiplex PCR, and TCRdb's table has in-frame clones only and misses some. Seen here are about 30,000 clones, approximately 91% observed once, and the top ten hold about 2%. This specimen consisted of blood, obtained before dendritic cell vaccination. The receptors derive from a human donor with glioblastoma. The CDR3 runs from the conserved cysteine through the conserved F or W. The D gene is left open where the match is weak. Only some rows state a clone size, as once, few, many or a class for expanded clones.

J gene: TRBJ1-6; V gene: TRBV5-1; clone size: NA; D gene: NA; CDR3 DNA: TGCGCCAGCAGCTTGGGACAGGATAATTCACCCCTCCACTTT; CDR3 protein: CASSLGQDNSPLHF
J gene: TRBJ2-3; V gene: TRBV6-5; clone size: NA; D gene: TRBD1; CDR3 DNA: TGTGCCCCCAGGGGGACAGGGGGCCCAGATACGCAGTATTTT; CDR3 protein: CAPRGTGGPDTQYF
J gene: TRBJ2-5; V gene: TRBV7-2; clone size: NA; D gene: TRBD2; CDR3 DNA: TGTGCCAGCAGCCGTGCGGGGGGTACGGGGGAGACCCAGTACTTC; CDR3 protein: CASSRAGGTGETQYF
J gene: TRBJ2-5; V gene: TRBV19; clone size: NA; D gene: NA; CDR3 DNA: TGTGCCAGTAGTATCCAGGGGAGAATTGAAGAGACCCAGTACTTC; CDR3 protein: CASSIQGRIEETQYF
J gene: TRBJ2-3; V gene: TRBV15; clone size: NA; D gene: NA; CDR3 DNA: TGTGCCACCAGCGGACTCCGGAGGGCAGATACGCAGTATTTT; CDR3 protein: CATSGLRRADTQYF
J gene: TRBJ1-6; V gene: TRBV4-1; clone size: NA; D gene: TRBD1; CDR3 DNA: TGCGCCAGCAGCCGTCTAACAGGGGGGAATTCACCCCTCCACTTT; CDR3 protein: CASSRLTGGNSPLHF
J gene: TRBJ1-5; V gene: TRBV12-5; clone size: NA; D gene: NA; CDR3 DNA: TGTGCTAGTGGTTTTGAGGGATCGCCCCAGCATTTT; CDR3 protein: CASGFEGSPQHF
J gene: TRBJ2-1; V gene: TRBV11-3; clone size: once; D gene: NA; CDR3 DNA: TGTGCCAGCTCGGGAAGCAACAATGAGCAGTTCTTC; CDR3 protein: CASSGSNNEQFF
J gene: TRBJ1-2; V gene: TRBV5-1; clone size: once; D gene: TRBD1; CDR3 DNA: TGCGCCAGCAGCCCGGGACAGAGGGCGAATGGCTACACCTTC; CDR3 protein: CASSPGQRANGYTF
J gene: TRBJ2-2; V gene: TRBV2; clone size: NA; D gene: NA; CDR3 DNA: TGTGCCAGCAAGGTTACACCGCGGGTCACAACCGGGGAGCTGTTTTTT; CDR3 protein: CASKVTPRVTTGELFF
J gene: TRBJ2-2; V gene: TRBV7-6; clone size: NA; D gene: TRBD1; CDR3 DNA: TGTGCCAGCAACCCCGGACAGGGGATCGGGGAGCTGTTTTTT; CDR3 protein: CASNPGQGIGELFF
J gene: TRBJ2-7; V gene: TRBV10-3; clone size: NA; D gene: NA; CDR3 DNA: TGTGCCACACAGGTTGCCTACGAGCAGTACTTC; CDR3 protein: CATQVAYEQYF
J gene: TRBJ1-1; V gene: TRBV6-1; clone size: once; D gene: NA; CDR3 DNA: TGTGCCACCATGCAAATCCCAACAGGGAACACTGAAGCTTTCTTT; CDR3 protein: CATMQIPTGNTEAFF
J gene: TRBJ1-4; V gene: TRBV5-1; clone size: NA; D gene: NA; CDR3 DNA: TGCGCCAGCAGCCCCTACGGGGGTGATGAAAAACTGTTTTTT; CDR3 protein: CASSPYGGDEKLFF
J gene: TRBJ2-6; V gene: TRBV4-1; clone size: once; D gene: TRBD2; CDR3 DNA: TGCGCCAGCAGCCGCCTAGGGAGGGACTCCCCTGGGGCCAACGTCCTGACTTTC; CDR3 protein: CASSRLGRDSPGANVLTF
J gene: TRBJ2-1; V gene: TRBV7-2; clone size: NA; D gene: TRBD2; CDR3 DNA: TGTGCCAGCAGCCCCCAGGTAATAGCGGGGTCAGGTGAGCAGTTCTTC; CDR3 protein: CASSPQVIAGSGEQFF
J gene: TRBJ2-2; V gene: TRBV6-5; clone size: few; D gene: TRBD1; CDR3 DNA: TGTGCCAGCCAAAAAGACAGGGACACCGGGGAGCTGTTTTTT; CDR3 protein: CASQKDRDTGELFF
J gene: TRBJ1-2; V gene: TRBV4-1; clone size: NA; D gene: NA; CDR3 DNA: TGCGCCAGCAGCCAAGGTGCAGGGATAGGTGGCTACACCTTC; CDR3 protein: CASSQGAGIGGYTF
J gene: TRBJ1-2; V gene: TRBV2; clone size: NA; D gene: NA; CDR3 DNA: TGTGCCAGCACTCAGGAATCCTATGGCTACACCTTC; CDR3 protein: CASTQESYGYTF
J gene: TRBJ2-7; V gene: TRBV6-4; clone size: NA; D gene: TRBD1; CDR3 DNA: TGTGCCAGCAGTGCGGGGACAGGGGGCAACTACGAGCAGTACTTC; CDR3 protein: CASSAGTGGNYEQYF
J gene: TRBJ2-5; V gene: TRBV5-7; clone size: NA; D gene: TRBD2; CDR3 DNA: TGTGCCAGCACCCGACTAGCTGGGACCCAGTACTTC; CDR3 protein: CASTRLAGTQYF
J gene: TRBJ2-7; V gene: TRBV7-9; clone size: NA; D gene: TRBD2; CDR3 DNA: TGTGCCAGCAGGTTAGGGACTAGCGGAAACTACGAGCAGTACTTC; CDR3 protein: CASRLGTSGNYEQYF
J gene: TRBJ1-1; V gene: TRBV5-1; clone size: NA; D gene: TRBD1; CDR3 DNA: TGCGCCAGCAGCGGGGGGACAGGGATGAACACTGAAGCTTTCTTT; CDR3 protein: CASSGGTGMNTEAFF
J gene: TRBJ2-3; V gene: TRBV9; clone size: NA; D gene: NA; CDR3 DNA: TGTGCCAGCAGCGTAGAGGCCGGGACAGATACGCAGTATTTT; CDR3 protein: CASSVEAGTDTQYF
J gene: TRBJ1-1; V gene: TRBV7-8; clone size: NA; D gene: NA; CDR3 DNA: TGTGCCAGCAGCTTAGTTCGAACAGGGAACACTGAAGCTTTCTTT; CDR3 protein: CASSLVRTGNTEAFF
J gene: TRBJ1-2; V gene: TRBV19; clone size: NA; D gene: TRBD1; CDR3 DNA: TGTGCCAGTAGTATGACCGGGACAGGCCTATATGGCTACACCTTC; CDR3 protein: CASSMTGTGLYGYTF
J gene: TRBJ2-2; V gene: TRBV7-2; clone size: once; D gene: NA; CDR3 DNA: TGTGCCAGCAGCCCCCAAGGGAGGACGAACACCGGGGAGCTGTTTTTT; CDR3 protein: CASSPQGRTNTGELFF
J gene: TRBJ2-5; V gene: TRBV29-1; clone size: NA; D gene: TRBD2; CDR3 DNA: TGCAGCGCAGGGACTAGCGGGGGGGCAGGGACCCAGTACTTC; CDR3 protein: CSAGTSGGAGTQYF
J gene: TRBJ1-1; V gene: TRBV5-1; clone size: NA; D gene: NA; CDR3 DNA: TGCGCCAGCAGCTTGGGGCACAGCCAGAACACTGAAGCTTTCTTT; CDR3 protein: CASSLGHSQNTEAFF
J gene: TRBJ1-1; V gene: TRBV18; clone size: NA; D gene: TRBD1; CDR3 DNA: TGTGCCAGCTCGGCTAATCGACAGGGGGCGAGAAACACTGAAGCTTTCTTT; CDR3 protein: CASSANRQGARNTEAFF
J gene: TRBJ1-3; V gene: TRBV15; clone size: NA; D gene: NA; CDR3 DNA: TGTGCCACCAGCAGAGGACTTGGAAACACCATATATTTT; CDR3 protein: CATSRGLGNTIYF
J gene: TRBJ2-7; V gene: TRBV7-2; clone size: NA; D gene: TRBD1; CDR3 DNA: TGTGCCAGCAGCCCCCGACAGGGTTGGGAGCAGTACTTC; CDR3 protein: CASSPRQGWEQYF
J gene: TRBJ2-5; V gene: TRBV20-1; clone size: NA; D gene: NA; CDR3 DNA: TGCAGTGCCCCTGTCGGAGAGACCCAGTACTTC; CDR3 protein: CSAPVGETQYF
J gene: TRBJ1-5; V gene: TRBV19; clone size: once; D gene: NA; CDR3 DNA: TGTGCCAGTAGCCGAACAGATAGCAATCAGCCCCAGCATTTT; CDR3 protein: CASSRTDSNQPQHF
J gene: TRBJ1-1; V gene: TRBV27; clone size: NA; D gene: NA; CDR3 DNA: TGTGCCAGCAAGATAGGGGCCACCATGAACACTGAAGCTTTCTTT; CDR3 protein: CASKIGATMNTEAFF
J gene: TRBJ1-3; V gene: TRBV9; clone size: NA; D gene: NA; CDR3 DNA: TGTGCCAGCAGCGTAAGCCCCGGAAACACCATATATTTT; CDR3 protein: CASSVSPGNTIYF
J gene: TRBJ2-3; V gene: TRBV11-2; clone size: NA; D gene: TRBD2; CDR3 DNA: TGTGCCAGCAGCTCGGGACTAGCGGGGGGCGACACAGATACGCAGTATTTT; CDR3 protein: CASSSGLAGGDTDTQYF
J gene: TRBJ2-1; V gene: TRBV5-4; clone size: NA; D gene: NA; CDR3 DNA: TGTGCCAGCAGCTCCGGTGGGGGCCGCTCCTACAATGAGCAGTTCTTC; CDR3 protein: CASSSGGGRSYNEQFF
J gene: TRBJ2-7; V gene: TRBV14; clone size: NA; D gene: TRBD1; CDR3 DNA: TGTGCCAGCAGCCGTGACCGGACAGGGCTCGAGCAGTACTTC; CDR3 protein: CASSRDRTGLEQYF
J gene: TRBJ1-2; V gene: TRBV2; clone size: once; D gene: TRBD1; CDR3 DNA: TGTGCCAGCACCGGACAGGGGGCCCTTGATGGCTACACCTTC; CDR3 protein: CASTGQGALDGYTF
J gene: TRBJ1-5; V gene: TRBV7-5; clone size: NA; D gene: NA; CDR3 DNA: TGTGCCAGAAGCTACTCTACAGGGAACAGCAATCAGCCCCAGCATTTT; CDR3 protein: CARSYSTGNSNQPQHF
J gene: TRBJ1-1; V gene: TRBV15; clone size: NA; D gene: NA; CDR3 DNA: TGTGCCACCAGCAGAGATATGAACACTGAAGCTTTCTTT; CDR3 protein: CATSRDMNTEAFF
J gene: TRBJ1-3; V gene: TRBV23-1; clone size: NA; D gene: TRBD1; CDR3 DNA: TGCGCCAGGGAGGGGGCGTCTGGAAACACCATATATTTT; CDR3 protein: CAREGASGNTIYF
J gene: TRBJ1-1; V gene: TRBV5-1; clone size: once; D gene: NA; CDR3 DNA: TGCGCCAGCAGCTTGGAAGGGACAACGAATGAAGCTTTCTTT; CDR3 protein: CASSLEGTTNEAFF
J gene: TRBJ1-6; V gene: TRBV30; clone size: NA; D gene: NA; CDR3 DNA: TGTGCCTGGAGTGTGGGGGGAACATCCTATAATTCACCCCTCCACTTT; CDR3 protein: CAWSVGGTSYNSPLHF
J gene: TRBJ2-3; V gene: TRBV11-3; clone size: NA; D gene: TRBD2; CDR3 DNA: TGTGCCAGCAGCCCACTAGCGGGGGGGCTGGCAGATACGCAGTATTTT; CDR3 protein: CASSPLAGGLADTQYF
J gene: TRBJ1-1; V gene: TRBV6-1; clone size: once; D gene: TRBD1; CDR3 DNA: TGTGCCAGCAGGCACAGGGGGAATTTGAACACTGAAGCTTTCTTT; CDR3 protein: CASRHRGNLNTEAFF
J gene: TRBJ1-1; V gene: TRBV10-3; clone size: NA; D gene: TRBD1; CDR3 DNA: TGTGCCATCACGCGGGACAGTACGAACACTGAAGCTTTCTTT; CDR3 protein: CAITRDSTNTEAFF
J gene: TRBJ1-6; V gene: TRBV5-4; clone size: NA; D gene: NA; CDR3 DNA: TGTGCCAGCAGGCGGGACGGCAGGAATTCACCCCTCCACTTT; CDR3 protein: CASRRDGRNSPLHF
J gene: TRBJ1-5; V gene: TRBV2; clone size: NA; D gene: TRBD1; CDR3 DNA: TGTGCCAGCAGTTCGGGACAGGGGGTTAGCAATCAGCCCCAGCATTTT; CDR3 protein: CASSSGQGVSNQPQHF
J gene: TRBJ1-1; V gene: TRBV6-4; clone size: NA; D gene: NA; CDR3 DNA: TGTGCCAGCATCCGGACAGACATGAACACTGAAGCTTTCTTT; CDR3 protein: CASIRTDMNTEAFF